Presented here are 8 T cell receptor beta chains from one specimen sequenced in a study of cytomegalovirus exposure and HLA in healthy donors. 13 Jbeta primers and 60 Vbeta primers were used for the PCR. Sequencing used immunoSEQ multiplex PCR; TCRdb keeps in-frame clones, though not all of them. The data hold under 150,000 clones, with 65% to 75% observed a single time. Sequencing was done on a sample of PBMCs. The receptors stem from a middle-aged woman in good health and CMV-seropositive.

V is TRBV11-3 and J is TRBJ2-7; TRBD2 matches 12 bases. Germline V lookup: CDR1 SGHNT, CDR2 YENEEA. This CDR3 has 13 residues. V dropped 6 bases and J dropped 6; count of bases not matched to a gene: 3. The CDR3 DNA is TGTGCCAGCAGAGGACTAGCGGGACCCGAGCAGTACTTC. Amino acid sequence: CASRGLAGPEQYF.

The chain joins TRBV6-1 to TRBJ2-3; D is possibly TRBD1 (6 bases). V was shortened by 3 bases and J by 3 bases, with 13 bases between the two germline ends. The CDR3 runs 15 residues. Germline CDR1 reads MNHNS; CDR2 reads SASEGT. This CDR3 is CASSDMAGVTDTQYF. The CDR3 bases are TGTGCCAGCAGTGATATGGCAGGGGTTACAGATACGCAGTATTTT.

The chain couples TRBV27 to TRBJ2-7; 9 bases are shared with TRBD2. J lost 2 bases, V lost 2 bases, and 4 bases had no gene match. This CDR3 has 15 residues. Germline CDR1 reads MNHEY; CDR2 reads SMNVEV (reference sequence). The CDR3, as DNA: TGTGCCAGCAGTTTACGGCTAGCGGGACCCTACGAGCAGTACTTC. Protein: CASSLRLAGPYEQYF.

Only a few counts were recorded for this clone. The chain joins TRBV19 to TRBJ2-2, with 8 bases fitting TRBD2. The CDR3 sequence is 14 residues long. The V and J ends lost 5 bases and 7 bases, in that order; junction bases with no gene match: 6. Germline CDR1 LNHDA, CDR2 SQIVND (reference sequence). The CDR3, as DNA: TGTGCCAGTAGTCTTCGGGAGGGTTACGGGGAGCTGTTTTTT. Protein product: CASSLREGYGELFF. Variable domain in full (rest from reference TRBV19 and TRBJ2-2): DGGITQSPKYLFRKEGQNVTLSCEQNLNHDAMYWYRQDPGQGLRLIYYSQIVNDFQKGDIAEGYSVSREKKESFPLTVTSAQKNPTAFYLCASSLREGYGELFFGEGSRLTVL.

CDR3 DNA sequence: TGTGCCAGCAGCTCGAGACTAGCGGGGGGGCCTAGCACAGATACGCAGTATTTT. Encoded protein: CASSSRLAGGPSTDTQYF. The chain combines TRBV13 with TRBJ2-3; 14 bases are shared with TRBD2. The CDR3 is 18 residues long. The junction had 6 bases not matched to a gene; V was cut back by 4 bases and J by 0 bases. CDR1 is PRHDT, CDR2 FYEKMQ, per germline (reference sequence).

The chain carries TRBV7-3 and TRBJ1-1; D gene uncertain. V lost 5 bases and J 1 base, leaving 8 bases between the germline ends. This CDR3 is built from 13 residues. Germline V gives CDR1 SGHTA, CDR2 FQGTGA. The chain's CDR3 is CASSVTANTEAFF. CDR3 DNA: TGTGCCAGCAGCGTTACAGCGAACACTGAAGCTTTCTTT.

The chain is built from TRBV4-3 and TRBJ2-7, with D possibly being TRBD2 (5 bases). V lost 0 bases, J lost 4 bases, and 13 bases lay in between. The CDR3 totals 15 residues. Germline assignment: CDR1 LGHNA and CDR2 YSLEER. CDR3 amino acids: CASSQDQGEGYEQYF. The CDR3 DNA sequence: TGCGCCAGCAGCCAAGATCAAGGAGAGGGATACGAGCAGTACTTC.

The CDR3 bases are TGTGCCTGGAGTGTACCCCGCGGGGATTCACCCCTCCACTTT. The encoded protein is CAWSVPRGDSPLHF. This chain uses TRBV30 with TRBJ1-6; no clear D gene. Per germline, CDR1 GTSNPN and CDR2 SVGIG (reference sequence). The CDR3 covers 14 residues. Trimming left V 0 bases short and J 8 bases short, with 11 bases between.